These 3 T cell receptor beta chains came from one sample sequenced in a study of blood T cell repertoires in COVID-19. The repertoire was sequenced with immunoSEQ multiplex PCR; TCRdb's copy has only in-frame clones and lacks some. The sample contains 120,000 or so clones, 70% to 90% of which appear only once. The sequenced sample consisted of peripheral blood. Source of these receptors: a human donor in a cohort sampled during active COVID-19.

Only one count was recorded for this clone. V usage is TRBV19 and J usage is TRBJ1-2, with 7 bases matching TRBD1. Trimming cost V 7 bases and J 5 bases; bases outside gene matches: 10. The CDR3 totals 14 residues. The V gene's germline CDR1 is LNHDA and CDR2 SQIVND (reference sequence). DNA for the CDR3: TGTGCCAGTACCCCAGGGGGGCTCTTGTATGGCTACACCTTC. Protein: CASTPGGLLYGYTF. Drawing the rest from reference TRBV19 and TRBJ1-2, the complete variable domain is DGGITQSPKYLFRKEGQNVTLSCEQNLNHDAMYWYRQDPGQGLRLIYYSQIVNDFQKGDIAEGYSVSREKKESFPLTVTSAQKNPTAFYLCASTPGGLLYGYTFGSGTRLTVV.

The chain combines TRBV6-5 with TRBJ1-2; D call uncertain. CDR1 is MNHEY and CDR2 is SVGAGI in the germline V gene. The germline V and J ends were trimmed by 0 bases and 0 bases, with 8 bases remaining between them. The CDR3 is 15 amino acids. The CDR3 loop reads CASSYSQTTNYGYTF. As DNA, the CDR3 is TGTGCCAGCAGTTACTCACAGACTACTAACTATGGCTACACCTTC.

The chain couples TRBV5-1 to TRBJ2-1; 8 bases agree with TRBD1. The CDR3 has 17 residues. From germline, CDR1 is SGHRS and CDR2 YFSETQ. J lost 0 bases, V lost 4 bases, and 9 bases had no gene match. CDR3 in DNA: TGCGCCAGCAGCGGTGGGGGACAGGCGAGCTCCTACAATGAGCAGTTCTTC. Translating it yields CASSGGGQASSYNEQFF.